Listed here is a single T cell receptor beta chain. Ages ranged from about 18 to 89 years, with residence in about 24 US areas. Clinical history as reported by participants underpinned cohort assignment. The data were taken from a study of blood T cell repertoires in COVID-19. Study summary: Whether acute or convalescent, the COVID-19 samples came from the United States, Italy and Spain. T cells, B-cell-depleted T cells, or PBMCs provided the cDNA or gDNA that served as material.

Using immunoSEQ multiplex PCR, the repertoire was profiled, and TCRdb retains in-frame clones only, with some absent. Of some 200,000 clones listed, 86% are singletons. This sequence originates from a woman aged 40 to 55 with acute COVID-19. Material for sequencing was PBMCs or T cells enriched from blood (not recorded which).

CDR3 residues: CASSMVDVGRTDTQYF. In nucleotides, the CDR3 is TGTGCCAGTAGTATGGTAGACGTCGGGAGAACAGATACGCAGTATTTT. The rearrangement joins TRBV19 to TRBJ2-3, with D possibly being TRBD2 (6 bases). The V end was cut by 3 bases, the J end by 3 bases, with 16 bases between. CDR1 is LNHDA, CDR2 SQIVND, per germline (reference sequence). The CDR3 totals 16 residues.